This T cell receptor beta chain was observed in a study of molecular identifiers for immune sequencing clone quantification. The CDR3 has 14 residues. Germline V gene lookup returns CDR1 SGHVS and CDR2 FNYEAQ. Researchers sorted naive CD8 T cells as cells that were CD8+CD4-CCR7+CD45RA+. Of note for this clonotype: Compared with germline, one end of the junction differs, possibly owing to a read error.

From the PCR reads, TCRdb called clonotypes with MiXCR, one entry per CDR3 protein. The sample lists 400,000 to 600,000 distinct CDR3 sequences, about a quarter occurring once. The chain is built from TRBV7-6 and TRBJ1-6; D unresolved. The TCR sequence derives from a human donor in good health. Some libraries in this study had Jurkat cell RNA spiked in. Specimen: naive CD8+ T cells from blood, with Jurkat cell RNA spiked in. Subset denoted: FACS-sorted CD8+CD4-CCR7+CD45RA+ naive T cells. CDR3: CAGSLSPSESTLHF. CDR3 DNA: TGTGCCGGCAGCTTATCCCCGAGCGAATCAACCCTCCACTTT. Complete variable domain (other parts from reference TRBV7-6 and TRBJ1-6): GAGVSQSPRYKVTKRGQDVALRCDPISGHVSLYWYRQALGQGPEFLTYFNYEAQQDKSGLPNDRFSAERPEGSISTLTIQRTEQRDSAMYRCAGSLSPSESTLHFGNGTRLTVT.